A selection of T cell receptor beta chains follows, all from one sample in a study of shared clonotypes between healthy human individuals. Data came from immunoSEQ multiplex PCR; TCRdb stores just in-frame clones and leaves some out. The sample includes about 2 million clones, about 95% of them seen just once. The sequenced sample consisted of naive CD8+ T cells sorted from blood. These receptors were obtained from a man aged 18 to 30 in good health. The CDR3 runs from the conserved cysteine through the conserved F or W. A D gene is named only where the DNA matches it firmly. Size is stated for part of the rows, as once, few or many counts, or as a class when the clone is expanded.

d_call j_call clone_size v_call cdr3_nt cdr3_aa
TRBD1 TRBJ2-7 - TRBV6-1 TGTGCCAGCAGGACAGGGGGCACATACGAGCAGTACTTC CASRTGGTYEQYF
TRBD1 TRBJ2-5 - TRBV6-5 TGTGCCAGCAGTTACTGGGGACAGGGAGAGACCCAGTACTTC CASSYWGQGETQYF
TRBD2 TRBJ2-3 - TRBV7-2 TGTGCCAGCATCCCCCGCGGGAGGTGGACAGATACGCAGTATTTT CASIPRGRWTDTQYF
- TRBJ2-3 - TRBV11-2 TGTGCCAGCAGCCCAGCCCCCATAGATACGCAGTATTTT CASSPAPIDTQYF
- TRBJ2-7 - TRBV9 TGTGCCAGCAGCGTAGGTATCGGGGCCCTGGGCGAGCAGTACTTC CASSVGIGALGEQYF
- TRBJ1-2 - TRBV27 TGTGCCAGCACCCCAGACAGCGGGGGAAACTATGGCTACACCTTC CASTPDSGGNYGYTF
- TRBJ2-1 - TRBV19 TGTGCCAGTAGCGACCTCTACAATGAGCAGTTCTTC CASSDLYNEQFF
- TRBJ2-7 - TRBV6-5 TGTGCCAGCAGTTACTCCCAGACTAGTTCCTACGAGCAGTACTTC CASSYSQTSSYEQYF
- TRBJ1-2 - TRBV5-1 TGCGCCAGCAGCCCTACGGAGATTGGAGGGACTTACTATGGCTACACCTTC CASSPTEIGGTYYGYTF
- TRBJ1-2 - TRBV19 TGTGCCAGTAGTGGTCCGAGGGACCTTGGCTACACCTTC CASSGPRDLGYTF
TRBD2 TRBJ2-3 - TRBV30 TGTGCCTGGGGGAACGGGGGGTCTAGCACAGATACGCAGTATTTT CAWGNGGSSTDTQYF
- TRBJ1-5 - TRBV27 TGTGCCAGCAGTTCTGGTCTCAATCAGCCCCAGCATTTT CASSSGLNQPQHF
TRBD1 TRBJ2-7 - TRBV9 TGTGCCAGCAGCGAGGGACAGAGCTCCTACGAGCAGTACTTC CASSEGQSSYEQYF
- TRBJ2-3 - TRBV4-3 TGCGCCAGCAGCCAAGATCCCAGCGGGCTGGGGCATACGCAGTATTTT CASSQDPSGLGHTQYF
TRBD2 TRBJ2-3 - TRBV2 TGTGCCAGCAGTGAACTAGCGGGGGGGCCCACAGATACGCAGTATTTT CASSELAGGPTDTQYF
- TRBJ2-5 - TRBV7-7 TGTGCTAGCACCCCCGCGGACGAATACCTATGGGTAGAGACCCAGTACTTC CASTPADEYLWVETQYF
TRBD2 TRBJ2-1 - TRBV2 TGTGCCAGCAGTGAGGGTATTAGCGGGGTGTATGAGCAGTTCTTC CASSEGISGVYEQFF
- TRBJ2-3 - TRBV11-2 TGTGCCAGCAGCTTAGAGCCCACAGATACGCAGTATTTT CASSLEPTDTQYF
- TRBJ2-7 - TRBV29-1 TGCAGCGTTGAGTTAGCTCCCAACGAGCAGTACTTC CSVELAPNEQYF
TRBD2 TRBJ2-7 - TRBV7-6 TGTGCCAGCAGTCCCGGGACTAGCGGGAGCTACGAGCAGTACTTC CASSPGTSGSYEQYF
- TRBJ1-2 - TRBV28 TGTGCCAGCAGTTTGAAGAACAGCTATGGCTACACCTTC CASSLKNSYGYTF
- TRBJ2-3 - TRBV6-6 TGTGCCAGCAGTTATGTGTTCACAGATACGCAGTATTTT CASSYVFTDTQYF
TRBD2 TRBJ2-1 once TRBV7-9 TGTGCCAGCAGCTTACGAACTAGCGGGGGGCGGTACAATGAGCAGTTCTTC CASSLRTSGGRYNEQFF
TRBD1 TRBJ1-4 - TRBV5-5 TGTGCCAGCAGCGGGGGACAGCCGTTGGAAAAACTGTTTTTT CASSGGQPLEKLFF
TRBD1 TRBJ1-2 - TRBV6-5 TGTGCCAGCAGGGGACAGGGGGCCGACTATGGCTACACCTTC CASRGQGADYGYTF
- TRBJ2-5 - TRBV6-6 TGTGCCAGCAGTTTAGGGGGAGGGCTCGAAGAGACCCAGTACTTC CASSLGGGLEETQYF
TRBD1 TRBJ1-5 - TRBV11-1 TGTGCCAGCAGCCGAGGACAGGGAGGTTGGGGCAATCAGCCCCAGCATTTT CASSRGQGGWGNQPQHF
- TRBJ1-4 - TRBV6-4 TGTGCCAGCAGTGATCACGACAGTGCCGAAAAACTGTTTTTT CASSDHDSAEKLFF
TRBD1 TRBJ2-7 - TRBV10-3 TGTGCCACCGCCGGGACAGGGGGTACCTACGAGCAGTACTTC CATAGTGGTYEQYF
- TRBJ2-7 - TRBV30 TGTGCCTGGAGAACAGGGAACGAGCAGTACTTC CAWRTGNEQYF
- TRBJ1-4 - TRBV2 TGTGCCAGCAGTGAAACGGGGGCAACTAATGAAAAACTGTTTTTT CASSETGATNEKLFF
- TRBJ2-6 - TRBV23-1 TGCGCCAGCTTCCTTCCGGGTGCTGGGGCCAACGTCCTGACTTTC CASFLPGAGANVLTF
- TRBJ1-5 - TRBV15 TGTGCCACCAGCGCCAGGGGTAGCAATCAGCCCCAGCATTTT CATSARGSNQPQHF
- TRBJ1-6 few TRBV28 TGTGCCAGCAGTTTCCCCAATTCACCCCTCCACTTT CASSFPNSPLHF
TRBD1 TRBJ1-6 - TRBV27 TGTGCCAGCAGTTCGACAGGGGGCGCAGGAGTGGGTTCACCCCTCCACTTT CASSSTGGAGVGSPLHF
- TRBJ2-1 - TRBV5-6 TGTGCCAGCAGCTTGCTTGACAATGAGCAGTTCTTC CASSLLDNEQFF
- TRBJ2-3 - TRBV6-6 TGTGCCAGCAGTTACGTTGCCGGCACAGATACGCAGTATTTT CASSYVAGTDTQYF